These 5 T cell receptor beta chains came from one sample sequenced in a study of T cells in Graves' hyperthyroidism and ophthalmopathy. Amplified TCR beta CDR3 regions came from RNA transcripts. The HTBI primer set served for first-round RT-PCR of the TCR CDR3. Using its own MiXCR run on the multiplex PCR reads, TCRdb lists one record per CDR3 protein. The sample consists of approximately 740,000 distinct CDR3 sequences, 14% of them appearing once. The sample was blood. The receptors originated from a woman aged 18-29 years with Graves' hyperthyroidism.

The chain recombines TRBV20-1 with TRBJ1-3; D not resolved. V was trimmed by 0 bases and J by 0 bases, leaving 9 bases between them. Germline loops: CDR1 DFQATT, CDR2 SNEGSKA (reference sequence). The CDR3 contains 15 residues. This CDR3 reads CSARDSLSSGNTIYF. For the CDR3, the DNA is TGCAGTGCTAGAGACAGCTTATCCTCTGGAAACACCATATATTTT.

This clonotype was seen repeatedly, ten times or more. This chain connects TRBV18 to TRBJ2-5; no firm D call. Germline V gene lookup returns CDR1 KGHSH and CDR2 LQKENI. The CDR3 covers 14 residues. V dropped 3 bases and J dropped 4 bases, with 12 bases sitting between them. The DNA of the CDR3 is TGTGCCAGCTCACCTCCGAACGCTGGAGAGACCCAGTACTTC. It yields the protein CASSPPNAGETQYF.

This clonotype was counted ten times or more. The chain links TRBV5-5 to TRBJ2-5; a possible D gene is TRBD2 (6 bases). Germline CDR1 reads SGHKS; CDR2 reads YYEKEE (reference sequence). V lost 4 bases to trimming and J lost 2 bases, with 15 bases between them. The CDR3 sequence is 15 residues long. The CDR3 here is CASSRRREVQETQYF. CDR3 DNA: TGTGCCAGCAGCAGACGGCGGGAAGTTCAAGAGACCCAGTACTTC.

This chain connects TRBV5-1 to TRBJ2-7, with TRBD1 matching over 7 bases. Losses at the gene ends were 7 bases for V and 3 bases for J; bases not matched to a gene: 16. This CDR3 is 16 amino acids long. Germline V gene data show CDR1 as SGHRS and CDR2 as YFSETQ. CDR3 amino acids: CASSFSDPRDSYEQYF. DNA for the CDR3: TGCGCCAGCTCGTTTTCGGACCCCCGGGACAGCTACGAGCAGTACTTC.

The chain couples TRBV27 to TRBJ2-1, with 16 bases that match TRBD2. CDR1 MNHEY and CDR2 SMNVEV come from the germline V gene (reference sequence). The CDR3 extends over 19 amino acids. The V segment lost 4 bases and the J segment 0 bases; nucleotides outside the gene matches: 6. The CDR3 nucleotides are TGTGCCAGCAGTTCGGGACTAGCGGGAGGGGCCCGCTCCTACAATGAGCAGTTCTTC. It yields the protein CASSSGLAGGARSYNEQFF.